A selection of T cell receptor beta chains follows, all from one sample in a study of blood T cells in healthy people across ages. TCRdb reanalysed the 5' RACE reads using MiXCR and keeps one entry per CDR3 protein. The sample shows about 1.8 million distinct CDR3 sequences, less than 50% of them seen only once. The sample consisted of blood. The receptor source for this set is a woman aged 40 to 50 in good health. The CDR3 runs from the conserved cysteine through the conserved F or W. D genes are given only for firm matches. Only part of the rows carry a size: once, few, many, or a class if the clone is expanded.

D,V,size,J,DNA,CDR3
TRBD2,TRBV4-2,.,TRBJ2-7,TGTGCCAGCAGCCCGACTAGCGGGGGGGCCTACAATGAGCAGTACTTC,CASSPTSGGAYNEQYF
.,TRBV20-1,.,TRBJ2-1,TGCAGTGCTCGTTCGGGAGTCTCCTACAATGAGCAGTTCTTC,CSARSGVSYNEQFF
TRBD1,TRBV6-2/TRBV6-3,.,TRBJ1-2,TGTGCCAGCAGCTTCCGGGACAGGGGGCAACGGCGTGGCTACACCTTC,CASSFRDRGQRRGYTF
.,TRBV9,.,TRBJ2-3,TGTGCCAGCAGCGTAGCCCCGGGTTACACAGATACGCAGTATTTT,CASSVAPGYTDTQYF
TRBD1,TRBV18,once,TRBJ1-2,TGTGCCAGCGCCGGGGACAGGGGAGAGGGCTACACCTTC,CASAGDRGEGYTF
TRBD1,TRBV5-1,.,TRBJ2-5,TGCGCCTGCAAGTCGGGGACAGCCCAAGAGACCCAGTACTTC,CACKSGTAQETQYF
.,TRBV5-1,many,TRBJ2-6,TGCGCCAGCAGCTTGGTAGGTGTTTCTGGGGCCAACGTCCTGACTTTC,CASSLVGVSGANVLTF
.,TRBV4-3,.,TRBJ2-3,TGCGCCAGCAGACCAACAGGGATGGGTACAGATACGCAGTATTTT,CASRPTGMGTDTQYF
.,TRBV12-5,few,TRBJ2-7,TGTGCTAGAACCCAGGGTTCCTACGAGCAGTACTTC,CARTQGSYEQYF
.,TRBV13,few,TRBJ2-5,TGTGCCAGCAGTGACTACACCCAAGAGACCCAGTACTTC,CASSDYTQETQYF
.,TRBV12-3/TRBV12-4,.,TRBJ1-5,TGTGCCAGCAGTTTTACCAGGGCCAATCAGCCCCAGCATTTT,CASSFTRANQPQHF
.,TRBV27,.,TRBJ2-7,TGTGCCAGCACCGGCAGGGTCTACGAGCAGTACTTC,CASTGRVYEQYF
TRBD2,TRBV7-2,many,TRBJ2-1,TGTGCCAGCAGCCCAGTAGCGGGGTCCCATGAGCAGTTCTTC,CASSPVAGSHEQFF
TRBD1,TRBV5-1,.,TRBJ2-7,TGCGCCAGCAGCTTGGCTCCGGGACAGGCGGCCAATGAGCAGTACTTC,CASSLAPGQAANEQYF
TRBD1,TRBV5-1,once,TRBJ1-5,TGCGCCAGCAGCTCGGGGACAGGGTCTGCTCAGCCCCAGCATTTT,CASSSGTGSAQPQHF
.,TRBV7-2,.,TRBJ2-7,TGTGCCAGCAGCTTAGGAGGAGGGCCCTACGAGCGGTACTTC,CASSLGGGPYERYF
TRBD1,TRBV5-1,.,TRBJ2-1,TGCGCCAGCAGACTGGGGACAGGGGAATACAATGAGCAGTTCTTC,CASRLGTGEYNEQFF
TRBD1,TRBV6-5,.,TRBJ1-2,TGTGCCAGCAGTTACGATACAGGGGGTTATGGCTACACCTTC,CASSYDTGGYGYTF
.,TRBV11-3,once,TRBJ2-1,TGTGCCAGCAGCGTCACTACCCTCGGTGAGCAGTTCTTC,CASSVTTLGEQFF
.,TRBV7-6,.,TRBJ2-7,TGTGCCAGCAGCTCATACAGGACCTACGAGCAGTACTTC,CASSSYRTYEQYF
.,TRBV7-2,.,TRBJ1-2,TGTGCCAGCAGCTTACAGGGCCGCGGCTATGGCTACACCTTC,CASSLQGRGYGYTF
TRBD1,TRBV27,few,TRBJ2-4,TGTGCCAGCGCACAGGGGACGCTAGCCAAAAACATTCAGTACTTC,CASAQGTLAKNIQYF
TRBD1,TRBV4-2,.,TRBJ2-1,TGTGCCAGCAGCCAAGCTGTACAGGGGAGTTACAATGAGCAGTTCTTC,CASSQAVQGSYNEQFF
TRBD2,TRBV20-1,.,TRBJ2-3,TGCAGTGCTAGTTTAATAGCGGGGGGGCCTAGGAAGGATACGCAGTATTTT,CSASLIAGGPRKDTQYF
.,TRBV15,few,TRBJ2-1,TGTGCCACCGGTAGTCAGTATGAGCAGTTCTTC,CATGSQYEQFF
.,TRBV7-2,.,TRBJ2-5,TGTGCCAGCGGCCCCAAGACTAGGCAAGAGACCCAGTACTTC,CASGPKTRQETQYF
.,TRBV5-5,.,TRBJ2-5,TGTGCCAGCAGCCGAGGCTTAAGTGAGCAGTACTTC,CASSRGLSEQYF
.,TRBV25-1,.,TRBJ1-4,TGTGCCAGCACCCCCGGGGCCGATGAAAAACTGTTTTTT,CASTPGADEKLFF
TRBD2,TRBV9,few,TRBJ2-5,TGTGCCAGCAGCGTAGGGTGGGGGAGGGGACAAGAGACCCAGTACTTC,CASSVGWGRGQETQYF
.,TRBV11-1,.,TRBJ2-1,TGTGCCAGCGGCACCGAAGTGCACCACAATGAGCAGTTCTTC,CASGTEVHHNEQFF
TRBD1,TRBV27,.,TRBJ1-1,TGTGCCAGCAGTTTATTGGGACAGACTAGGAACACTGAAGCTTTCTTT,CASSLLGQTRNTEAFF
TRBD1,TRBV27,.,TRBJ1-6,TGTGCCAGGAGGATTTGCCGGGACAGGGGAGGGAATTCACCCCTCCACTTT,CARRICRDRGGNSPLHF
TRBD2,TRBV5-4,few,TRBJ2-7,TGTGCCAGCAGTAAGGCCGGGACTAGCGGATACGAGCAGTACTTC,CASSKAGTSGYEQYF